This T cell receptor (beta chain) originates from a study of blood T cell repertoires in COVID-19. At the level of the study: Sites in the United States, Italy and Spain provided acute and convalescent COVID-19 samples. PBMCs, B-cell-depleted T cells, or T cells were the source of the cDNA or gDNA that made up the material.

The table came from immunoSEQ multiplex PCR; TCRdb's copy has only in-frame clones and leaves some out. The sample has about 47,000 clones, around 65% seen once. CDR1 and CDR2 from the germline V gene are SGHAT and FQNNGV. This CDR3 region has 14 residues. Trimming cost V 1 base and J 6 bases, with 13 bases left between them. The rearrangement links TRBV11-2 to TRBJ2-7; D gene ambiguous. The clonotype comes from a woman in her 70s with acute or convalescent COVID-19. The source material was peripheral blood. CDR3 protein: CASSLGPAPSEQYF. The CDR3 nucleotides are TGTGCCAGCAGCTTAGGCCCCGCGCCGAGCGAGCAGTACTTC.